The entry below describes one T cell receptor (beta chain). These data come from a study of T cell changes during pregnancy in multiple sclerosis. V was trimmed by 0 bases and J by 1 base, leaving 8 bases between them. This CDR3 spans 14 amino acids. Looked up from germline, CDR1 is SGHNT and CDR2 is YYREEE (reference sequence). Profiled with immunoSEQ multiplex PCR; TCRdb holds only in-frame clones, not every one. The table lists 99,000 or so clones, about 94% of them singletons. The chain employs TRBV5-4 and TRBJ2-7, with D perhaps TRBD1 (5 bases). The clonotype was recovered from a female donor with multiple sclerosis, enrolled in a pregnancy study. Sequences were derived from peripheral blood, sampled after pregnancy. DNA for the CDR3: TGTGCCAGCAGCTTGGGGGGCCTTTCCTACGAGCAGTACTTC. It is translated as CASSLGGLSYEQYF.